The present T cell receptor (beta chain) was sequenced within a study of cytomegalovirus exposure and HLA in healthy donors. CDR1 SGHDN and CDR2 FVKESK come from the germline V gene. This CDR3 is 13 amino acids long. V gave up 0 bases and J gave up 14 bases; unmatched junction bases: 8. Samples came from healthy bone marrow donors. The PCR employed 60 Vbeta primers together with 13 Jbeta primers. Using immunoSEQ multiplex PCR, the repertoire was profiled, and TCRdb retains in-frame clones only, with some absent. The data show approximately 100,000 clones, 10% seen once. Overall study findings and caveats: Presence/absence comparisons presumed near-even sequencing depth among donors. For cytomegalovirus status, the classifier reportedly gave diagnoses with high specificity and sensitivity.

Details on this clone: Its antigen is currently unknown.

Input material: PBMCs. This chain connects TRBV14 to TRBJ1-2; 8 bases align to TRBD1. The TCR sequence derives from a man in his forties in good health and CMV-seropositive. CDR3 amino acids: CASSQEQGEVKTF. The CDR3 DNA sequence: TGTGCCAGCAGCCAAGAACAGGGGGAGGTAAAAACCTTC.